This TCR beta chain appears in the sequencing data of a study of regulatory T cells in long-lasting Graves disease. The CDR3 is made up of 16 amino acids. With 5 bases removed from V and 0 bases from J, the gap between germline ends came to 11 bases. The V gene's germline CDR1 is SNHLY and CDR2 FYNNEI. Time point: newly diagnosed GD, antithyroid drugs for less than 3 months. Preparation of the TCR library used RNA extracted from PBMCs. CDR3-region Arm-PCR and iRepertoire HTBI primers produced the TCR beta libraries. One entry per CDR3 protein results from TCRdb running MiXCR on the multiplex PCR reads. Found here are a few hundred thousand distinct CDR3 sequences, 15% of them singletons; the top ten hold about 8%. These data were likewise used in another study, on T cells in Graves' hyperthyroidism and ophthalmopathy. From that second work: Uncontrolled infection, other autoimmune disease, pregnancy and lactation each barred patients from inclusion. Among clonotypes expanded in thyroid above 0.001, most were also found in blood.

The sequencing used peripheral blood mononuclear cells (PBMCs), collected at new diagnosis, from a patient treated with antithyroid drugs. The receptor comes from a woman between 40 and 55 years old with Graves disease. The chain joins TRBV2 to TRBJ2-6, with D perhaps matching TRBD1 or TRBD2 (5 bases each). CDR3 bases: TGTGCCAGCAGTTATCCAGGGAGCTCTGGGGCCAACGTCCTGACTTTC. Protein sequence: CASSYPGSSGANVLTF.